What follows is one T cell receptor (beta chain) and its context. The antigen remains unidentified. Only in-frame clones appear in the TCRdb table, and some are missing; sequencing was by immunoSEQ multiplex PCR. Among about 10,000 clones listed, 55% to 65% were seen once. Time point in this sample: after neoadjuvant nivolumab, at surgical resection. Patients had HPV-negative, locally advanced oral cavity squamous cell carcinoma. V dropped 1 base and J dropped 7 bases, with 17 bases sitting between them. The CDR3 has 15 amino acids. Germline CDR1 SGHRS, CDR2 YFSETQ. This sample was taken from a study of neoadjuvant anti-PD-1 for oral cavity cancer. The study's findings and limits: With a few patients per group, TCR findings need larger cohorts. Greater tumor shrinkage accompanied bigger post-treatment sizes of preexisting clones.

The sequence was collected from a person between 40 and 85 years old with oral cavity squamous cell carcinoma. The rearrangement joins TRBV5-1 to TRBJ1-1; no reliable D call. Source: tumor tissue, taken after nivolumab (anti-PD-1) treatment. The CDR3 is CASSLNGEPGGEAFF. The CDR3 coding sequence is TGCGCCAGCAGCTTGAATGGCGAGCCCGGAGGTGAAGCTTTCTTT. The variable domain in full, with the rest retrieved from reference TRBV5-1 and TRBJ1-1, is KAGVTQTPRYLIKTRGQQVTLSCSPISGHRSVSWYQQTPGQGLQFLFEYFSETQRNKGNFPGRFSGRQFSNSRSEMNVSTLELGDSALYLCASSLNGEPGGEAFFGQGTRLTVV.